These T cell receptor beta chains were read from a single sample in a study of shared clonotypes between healthy human individuals. The repertoire was sequenced with immunoSEQ multiplex PCR; TCRdb's copy has only in-frame clones and lacks some. This table has around 1 million clones, 76% appearing once. Specimen: memory CD4+ T cells sorted from blood. The receptors come from a man aged 18 to 35 in good health. The CDR3 runs from the conserved cysteine through the conserved F or W. The order of the fields is clone size, D gene, J gene, V gene, CDR3 DNA, CDR3 protein. A D gene is named only where the DNA matches it firmly. Size is omitted from some rows. Given values are once, few, many or a class for expanded clones.

NA	TRBD1	TRBJ2-3	TRBV5-1	TGCGCCAGCAGCTCAGTCCCGGGACAGGGGGCTCGAGATACGCAGTATTTT	CASSSVPGQGARDTQYF
once	TRBD1	TRBJ1-5	TRBV2	TGTGCCAGCAGTGGGCAGACAGGGGGCAATCAGCCCCAGCATTTT	CASSGQTGGNQPQHF
NA	NA	TRBJ2-3	TRBV5-4	TGTGCCAGCAGCTTGGATTCCATGGATACGCAGTATTTT	CASSLDSMDTQYF
few	NA	TRBJ1-1	TRBV12-5	TGTGCTACCCAGAGAGGGGGGCTTGAGAACACTGAAGCTTTCTTT	CATQRGGLENTEAFF
NA	NA	TRBJ2-1	TRBV5-1	TGCGCCAGCAGATATAGGGGGACACTAAACAATGAGCAGTTCTTC	CASRYRGTLNNEQFF
NA	TRBD1	TRBJ1-2	TRBV6-1	TGTGCCAGCAGAGCGACTGACGGGACAGGGTACGGCTACACCTTC	CASRATDGTGYGYTF
NA	TRBD1	TRBJ2-4	TRBV9	TGTGCCAGCAGCCCCGACAGGGGCGAAACTATAGCCAAAAACATTCAGTACTTC	CASSPDRGETIAKNIQYF
NA	NA	TRBJ1-1	TRBV4-1	TGCGCCAGCAGCCCGGACAGCTTGAACACTGAAGCTTTCTTT	CASSPDSLNTEAFF
NA	NA	TRBJ2-6	TRBV19	TGTGCCAGCCGGACCGAGTCTGGGGCCAACGTCCTGACTTTC	CASRTESGANVLTF
NA	NA	TRBJ2-7	TRBV10-3	TGTGCCATCAGTGAGTCGAGGGCAGGTCGCAAACAAGGGACCTACGAGCAGTACTTC	CAISESRAGRKQGTYEQYF
NA	TRBD1	TRBJ2-7	TRBV19	TGTGCCAGTAGTCCGACAGGGGTGGACGAGCAGTACTTC	CASSPTGVDEQYF
NA	TRBD1	TRBJ1-6	TRBV5-6	TGTGCCAGCAGCGCCCCAGGGGGTAAGAGTTCACCCCTCCACTTT	CASSAPGGKSSPLHF
NA	NA	TRBJ1-6	TRBV10-3	TGTGCCATCAGGCCGGGACAATATAATTCACCCCTCCACTTT	CAIRPGQYNSPLHF
NA	NA	TRBJ1-4	TRBV19	TGTGCCAGTAGTGAACAAGGGGGGAATGAAAAACTGTTTTTT	CASSEQGGNEKLFF
once	NA	TRBJ2-5	TRBV28	TGTGCCAGCAGTTTATCGGGAGCCGGGGAGACCCAGTACTTC	CASSLSGAGETQYF
NA	NA	TRBJ1-4	TRBV15	TGTGCCACCAGCCGGGCCCCCTTTAATGAAAAACTGTTTTTT	CATSRAPFNEKLFF
NA	TRBD1	TRBJ2-5	TRBV11-2	TGTGCCAGCAGCCTGACAGGGGGCGCAGGATCAGAGACCCAGTACTTC	CASSLTGGAGSETQYF
NA	NA	TRBJ2-7	TRBV11-2	TGTGCCAGCAGCGTCGGGGTGACAGGTACCTACGAGCAGTACTTC	CASSVGVTGTYEQYF
many	NA	TRBJ2-7	TRBV11-2	TGTGCCAGCAGCTTAGGGCCAGACCGTAGCTACGAGCAGTACTTC	CASSLGPDRSYEQYF
NA	NA	TRBJ1-1	TRBV6-6	TGTGCCAGCAGTTACGGGGAAACTGAAGCTTTCTTT	CASSYGETEAFF
NA	NA	TRBJ1-1	TRBV7-2	TGTGCCAGCAGCCCACGCGGTCCGCCTGAAGCTTTCTTT	CASSPRGPPEAFF
NA	TRBD1	TRBJ2-7	TRBV5-4	TGTGCCAGCAGCGCCCTGGCGACAGGGGACGAGCAGTACTTC	CASSALATGDEQYF
NA	TRBD1	TRBJ1-1	TRBV28	TGTGCCAGCAGTGATAAGGGGGCTCTGGGAGCTTTCTTT	CASSDKGALGAFF
NA	NA	TRBJ1-2	TRBV27	TGTGCCAGCGCTTGGACTGGACCTAACTATGGCTACACCTTC	CASAWTGPNYGYTF
few	NA	TRBJ2-6	TRBV5-6	TGTGCCAGCAGCTTAAATAGCGCCCTTACTGGGGCCAACGTCCTGACTTTC	CASSLNSALTGANVLTF
NA	TRBD1	TRBJ1-1	TRBV5-6	TGTGCCAGCAGCTGGATTAGAGGGGGCGCGGACACTGAAGCTTTCTTT	CASSWIRGGADTEAFF
NA	TRBD2	TRBJ2-1	TRBV30	TGTGCCTGGAGTGTTGGACTAGTGAGCTCCTACAATGAGCAGTTCTTC	CAWSVGLVSSYNEQFF
NA	NA	TRBJ2-1	TRBV15	TGTGCCACCAGCTTCCTGGGCGGCTACAATGAGCAGTTCTTC	CATSFLGGYNEQFF
NA	NA	TRBJ2-7	TRBV27	TGTGCCAGCAAGAACCAGGGATCCGGCTACGAGCAGTACTTC	CASKNQGSGYEQYF
NA	NA	TRBJ1-2	TRBV4-1	TGCGCCAGCAGCTTCGACGGAACTTATGGCTACACCTTC	CASSFDGTYGYTF
NA	NA	TRBJ1-1	TRBV9	TGTGCCAGCAGCGTAGCCCCCGGGCCTGAAGCTTTCTTT	CASSVAPGPEAFF
NA	NA	TRBJ1-6	TRBV27	TGTGCCAGCAGTTCCCGGACCAATTCACCCCTCCACTTT	CASSSRTNSPLHF